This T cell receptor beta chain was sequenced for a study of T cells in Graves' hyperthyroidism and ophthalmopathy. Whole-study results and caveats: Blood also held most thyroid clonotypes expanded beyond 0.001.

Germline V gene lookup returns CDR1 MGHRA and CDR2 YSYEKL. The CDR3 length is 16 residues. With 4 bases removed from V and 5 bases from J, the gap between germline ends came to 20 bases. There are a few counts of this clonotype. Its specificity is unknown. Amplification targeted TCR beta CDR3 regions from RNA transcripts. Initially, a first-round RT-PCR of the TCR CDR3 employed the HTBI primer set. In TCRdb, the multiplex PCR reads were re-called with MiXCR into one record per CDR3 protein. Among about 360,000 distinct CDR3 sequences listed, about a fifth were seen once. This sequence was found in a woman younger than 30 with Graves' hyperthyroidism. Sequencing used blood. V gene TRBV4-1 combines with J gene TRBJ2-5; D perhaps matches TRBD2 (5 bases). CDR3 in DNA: TGCGCCAGCAGCCCATTGACATACGGGAAAAGGGAGACCCAGTACTTC. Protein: CASSPLTYGKRETQYF.